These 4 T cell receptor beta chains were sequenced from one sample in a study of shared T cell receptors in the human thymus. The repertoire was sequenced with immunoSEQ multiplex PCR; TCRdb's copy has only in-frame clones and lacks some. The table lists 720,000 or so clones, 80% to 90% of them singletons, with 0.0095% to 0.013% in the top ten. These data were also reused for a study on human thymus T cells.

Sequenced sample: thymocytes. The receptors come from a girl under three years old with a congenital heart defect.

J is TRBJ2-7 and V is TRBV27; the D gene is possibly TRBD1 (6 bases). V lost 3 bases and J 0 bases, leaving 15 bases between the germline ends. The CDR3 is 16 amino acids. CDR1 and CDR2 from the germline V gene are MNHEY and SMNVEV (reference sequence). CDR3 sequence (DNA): TGTGCCAGCAGTTTCCCCGGACAGCAGAGCTCCTACGAGCAGTACTTC. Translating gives CASSFPGQQSSYEQYF.

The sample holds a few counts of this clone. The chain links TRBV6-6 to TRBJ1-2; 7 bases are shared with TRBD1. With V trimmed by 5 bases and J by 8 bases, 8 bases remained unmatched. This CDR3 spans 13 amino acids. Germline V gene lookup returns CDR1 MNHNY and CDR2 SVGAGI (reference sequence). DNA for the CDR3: TGTGCCAGCAGTCTCCGACAGGGACGCGGCTACACCTTC. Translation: CASSLRQGRGYTF.

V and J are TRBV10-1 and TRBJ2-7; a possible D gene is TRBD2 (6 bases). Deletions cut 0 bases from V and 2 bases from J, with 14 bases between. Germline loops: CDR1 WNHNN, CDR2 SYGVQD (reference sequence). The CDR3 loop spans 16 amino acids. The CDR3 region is CASSESRTTLTYEQYF. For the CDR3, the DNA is TGCGCCAGCAGTGAGTCGCGGACTACCCTTACCTACGAGCAGTACTTC.

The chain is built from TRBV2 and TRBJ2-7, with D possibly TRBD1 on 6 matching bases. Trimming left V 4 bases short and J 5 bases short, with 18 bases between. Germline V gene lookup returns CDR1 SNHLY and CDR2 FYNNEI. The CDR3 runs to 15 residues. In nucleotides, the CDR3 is TGTGCCAGCAGTGGTCGCAGGGGCGGAAGGAACGAGCAGTACTTC. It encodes CASSGRRGGRNEQYF.